The clone carrying this T cell receptor beta chain was detected once. The conserved phenylalanine or tryptophan normally closing the CDR3 is absent here, so this likely arose from a read error. These data originate in a study of shared clonotypes between healthy human individuals. Splitting of CD4+ cells produced CD45RA+ naive and CD45RA-negative memory subsets. Produced via immunoSEQ multiplex PCR; TCRdb's table is partial and in-frame only. The sample shows around 1,000,000 clones, around 77% of them seen only once. This CDR3 has 14 residues. Trimming removed 0 bases from V and 7 bases from J, with 11 bases in between. Germline CDR1 and CDR2: SGHRS and YFSETQ.

The material sequenced was memory CD4+ T cells from PBMCs. Subset of the sample: CD45RA-negative fraction. This clonotype was obtained from a man in his late teens or twenties in good health. Some clones in this sample may be carry-over from other donors' samples. V and J are TRBV5-1 and TRBJ2-4; TRBD2 might be the D (6 bases). The CDR3 protein is CASSLAGEENIQYL. CDR3 bases: TGCGCCAGCAGCTTGGCGGGGGAAGAGAACATTCAGTACCTC.